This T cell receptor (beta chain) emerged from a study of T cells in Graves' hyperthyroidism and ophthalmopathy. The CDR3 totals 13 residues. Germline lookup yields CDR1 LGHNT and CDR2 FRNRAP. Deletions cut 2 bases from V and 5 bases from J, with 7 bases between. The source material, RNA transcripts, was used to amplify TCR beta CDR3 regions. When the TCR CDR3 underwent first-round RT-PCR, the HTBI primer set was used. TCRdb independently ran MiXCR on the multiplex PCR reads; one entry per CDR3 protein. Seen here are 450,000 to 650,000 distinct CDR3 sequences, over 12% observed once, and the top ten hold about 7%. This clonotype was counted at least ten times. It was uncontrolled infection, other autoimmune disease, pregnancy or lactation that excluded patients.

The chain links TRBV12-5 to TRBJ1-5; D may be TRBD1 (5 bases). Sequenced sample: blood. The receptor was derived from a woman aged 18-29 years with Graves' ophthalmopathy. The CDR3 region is CASGLMGDQPQHF. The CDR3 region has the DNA TGTGCTAGTGGTTTGATGGGGGATCAGCCCCAGCATTTT.